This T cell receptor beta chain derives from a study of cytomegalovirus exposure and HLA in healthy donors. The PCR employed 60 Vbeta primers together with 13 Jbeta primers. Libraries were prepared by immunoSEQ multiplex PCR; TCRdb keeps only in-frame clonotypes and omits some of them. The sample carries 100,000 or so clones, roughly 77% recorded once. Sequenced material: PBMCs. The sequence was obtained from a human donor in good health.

The CDR3 nucleotides read TGTGCCAGCAGCGCTTATAGCGGGGGGACCTACAATGAGCAGTTCTTC. Its protein product is CASSAYSGGTYNEQFF. V and J are TRBV9 and TRBJ2-1; the match to TRBD2 covers 10 bases. Trimming removed 3 bases from V and 2 bases from J; junction bases left unmatched: 5. The CDR3 is made up of 16 amino acids. CDR1 SGDLS and CDR2 YYNGEE come from the germline V gene.